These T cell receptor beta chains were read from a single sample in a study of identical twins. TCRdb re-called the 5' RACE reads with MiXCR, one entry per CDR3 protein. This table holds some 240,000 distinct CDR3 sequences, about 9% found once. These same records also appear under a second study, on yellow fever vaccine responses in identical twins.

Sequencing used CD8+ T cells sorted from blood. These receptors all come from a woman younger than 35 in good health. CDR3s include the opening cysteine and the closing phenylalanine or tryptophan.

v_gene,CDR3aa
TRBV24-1,CATSEAGTGINQPQHF
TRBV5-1,CASSLGFGAGGDTQYF
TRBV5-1,CASSLEAAHEQYF
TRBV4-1,CASSHPSGTGAYEQYF
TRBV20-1,CSASPAATNEKLFF
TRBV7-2,CASSHPWDSGRDEQFF
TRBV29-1,CSVRGVRGTEAFF
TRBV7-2,CASSAPGTSRETQYF
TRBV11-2,CASSLDAGQTYEQYF
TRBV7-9,CASSLVTSGSYNEQFF
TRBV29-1,CSVAGTSGINTGELFF
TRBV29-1,CSVTDESWTGELFF
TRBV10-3,CAALTGTGHYGYTF
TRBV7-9,CASSLIADEQFF
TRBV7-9,CATDRGGTEAFF
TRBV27,CASSLRGQIYEQYF
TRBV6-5,CASSYPGTGHTEAFF
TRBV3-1,CASLGENTEAFF
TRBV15,CATSRGTGSPYEQYF
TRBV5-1,CASRMSPRTHGDEQYF
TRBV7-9,CASSPGRDYGYEAFF
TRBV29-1,CSVWGLAAADTQYF
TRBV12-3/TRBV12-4,CASSYRFGTGELFF
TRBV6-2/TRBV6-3,CASSSPGQGAHEQYF
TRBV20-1,CSARGTGGYEQYF
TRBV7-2,CASSPRVYGEQFF
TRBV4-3,CASSLSRGEQYF
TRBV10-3,CAISDDFGVHSGANVLTF
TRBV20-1,CSATDLLSSYNEQFF
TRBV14,CASSQESYYEQYF
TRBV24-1,CATNPSDSTDTQYF
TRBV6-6,CASRSNEQFF
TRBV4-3,CASSTDPTYRGYTF
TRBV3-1,CASSQDGGGERPLANYGYTF
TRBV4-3,CASSQVGGPGANVLTF
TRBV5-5,CASSLPGTRNTGELFF
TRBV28,CASSLLAGSERNIQYF
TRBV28,CASSGDSKETQYF
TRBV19,CASSIYGESNQPQHF
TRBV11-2,CASSTSGVYNEQFF
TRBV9,CASSVGAGYNEQFF
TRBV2,CARQTGDRSIPF
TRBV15,CATRQRVGETQYF
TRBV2,CASILTVNTGELFF
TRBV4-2,CASSQEVGWNTEAFF
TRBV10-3,CAISHRLADSYEQYF
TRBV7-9,CASSAPGLESYEQYF
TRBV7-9,CASSSGQVLGEQFF
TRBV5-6,CASSFTDNEQFF
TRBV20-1,CSARVPGGPGLVAEQYF
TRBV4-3,CASSQERGLAGVPGNEQFF
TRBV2,CASSGTVNTEAFF
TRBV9,CASSVLFVSVTISSYNEQFF
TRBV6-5,CASTYSGRAEQYF
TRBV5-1,CASNWGDTSYEQYF
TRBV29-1,CSVAGGRDRVETQYF
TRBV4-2,CASSQDPGQTYEQYF
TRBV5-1,CASSRSDRPSYEQYF
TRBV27,CASRNTGLYYEQYF
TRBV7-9,CASADTTQETQYF